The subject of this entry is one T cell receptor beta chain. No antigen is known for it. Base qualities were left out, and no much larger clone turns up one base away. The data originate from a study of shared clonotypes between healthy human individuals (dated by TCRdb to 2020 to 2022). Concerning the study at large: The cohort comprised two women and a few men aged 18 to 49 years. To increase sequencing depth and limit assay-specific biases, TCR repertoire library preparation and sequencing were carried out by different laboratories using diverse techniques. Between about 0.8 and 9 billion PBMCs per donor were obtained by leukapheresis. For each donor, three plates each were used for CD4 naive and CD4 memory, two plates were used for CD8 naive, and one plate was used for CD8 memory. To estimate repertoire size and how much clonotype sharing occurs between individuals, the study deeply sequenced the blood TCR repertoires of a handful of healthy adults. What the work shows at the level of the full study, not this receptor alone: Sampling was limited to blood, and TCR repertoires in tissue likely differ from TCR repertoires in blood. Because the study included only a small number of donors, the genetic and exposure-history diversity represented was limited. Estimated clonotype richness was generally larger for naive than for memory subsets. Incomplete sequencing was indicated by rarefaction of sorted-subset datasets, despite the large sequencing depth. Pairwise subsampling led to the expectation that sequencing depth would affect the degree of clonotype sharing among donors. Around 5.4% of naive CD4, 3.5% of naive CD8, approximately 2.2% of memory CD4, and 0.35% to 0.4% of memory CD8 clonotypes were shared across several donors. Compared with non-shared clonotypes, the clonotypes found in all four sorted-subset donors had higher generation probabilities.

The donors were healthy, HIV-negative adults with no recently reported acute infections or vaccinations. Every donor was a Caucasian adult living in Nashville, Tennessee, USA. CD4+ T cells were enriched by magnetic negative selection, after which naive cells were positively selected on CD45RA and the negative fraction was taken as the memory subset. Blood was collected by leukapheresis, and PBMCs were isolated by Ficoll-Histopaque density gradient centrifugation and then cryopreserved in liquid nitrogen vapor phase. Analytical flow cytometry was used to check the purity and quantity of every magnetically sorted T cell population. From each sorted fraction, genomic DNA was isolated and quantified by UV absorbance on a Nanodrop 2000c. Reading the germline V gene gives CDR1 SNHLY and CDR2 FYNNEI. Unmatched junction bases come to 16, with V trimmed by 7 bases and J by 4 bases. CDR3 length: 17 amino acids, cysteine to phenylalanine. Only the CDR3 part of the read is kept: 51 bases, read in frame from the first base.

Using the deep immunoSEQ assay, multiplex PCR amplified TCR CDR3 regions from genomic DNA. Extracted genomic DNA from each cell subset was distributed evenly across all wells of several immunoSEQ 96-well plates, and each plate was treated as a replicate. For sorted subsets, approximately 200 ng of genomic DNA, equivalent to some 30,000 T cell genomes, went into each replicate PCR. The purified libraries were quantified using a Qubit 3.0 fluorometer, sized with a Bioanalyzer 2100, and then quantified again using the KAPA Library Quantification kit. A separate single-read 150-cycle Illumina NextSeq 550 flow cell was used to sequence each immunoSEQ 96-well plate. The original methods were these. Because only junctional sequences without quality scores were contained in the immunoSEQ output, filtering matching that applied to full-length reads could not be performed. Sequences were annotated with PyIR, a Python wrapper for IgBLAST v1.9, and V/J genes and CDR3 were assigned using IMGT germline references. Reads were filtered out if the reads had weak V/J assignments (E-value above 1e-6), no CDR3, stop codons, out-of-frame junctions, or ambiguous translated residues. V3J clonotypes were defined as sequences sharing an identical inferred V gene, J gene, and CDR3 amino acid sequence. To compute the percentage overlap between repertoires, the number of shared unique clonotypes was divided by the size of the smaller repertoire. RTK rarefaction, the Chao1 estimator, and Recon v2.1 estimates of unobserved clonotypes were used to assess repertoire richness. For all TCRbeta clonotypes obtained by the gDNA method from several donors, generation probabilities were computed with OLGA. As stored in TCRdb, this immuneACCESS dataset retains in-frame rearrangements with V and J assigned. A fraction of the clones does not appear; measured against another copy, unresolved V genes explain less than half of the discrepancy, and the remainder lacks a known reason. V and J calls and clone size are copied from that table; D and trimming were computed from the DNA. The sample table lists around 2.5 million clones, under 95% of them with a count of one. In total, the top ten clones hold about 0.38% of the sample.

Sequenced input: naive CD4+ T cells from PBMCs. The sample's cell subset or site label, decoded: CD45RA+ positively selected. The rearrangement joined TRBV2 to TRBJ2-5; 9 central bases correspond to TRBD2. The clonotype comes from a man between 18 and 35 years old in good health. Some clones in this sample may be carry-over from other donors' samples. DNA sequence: TGTGCCAGCAAGTCCCTTTCTGGCGGGCGGGGGGGAGAGACCCAGTACTTC. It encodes CASKSLSGGRGGETQYF. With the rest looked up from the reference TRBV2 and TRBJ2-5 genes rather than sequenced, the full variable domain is EPEVTQTPSHQVTQMGQEVILRCVPISNHLYFYWYRQILGQKVEFLVSFYNNEISEKSEIFDDQFSVERPDGSNFTLKIRSTKLEDSAMYFCASKSLSGGRGGETQYFGPGTRLLVL.